One and the same sample provided the 13 T cell receptor beta chains below, sequenced in a study of Ad26.COV2.S vaccination and SARS-CoV-2 variants. The treatment here: some 20 received Ad26.COV2.S at low or high dose, single or two shots; roughly five received placebo; per-sample allocation not given. Vaccine and placebo recipients were sampled on day 63 after the first injection. Some clones are missing from TCRdb's copy, which holds only in-frame ones; the method was immunoSEQ multiplex PCR. The repertoire holds over 400,000 clones, with less than 95% as singletons. The source was peripheral blood, collected in a trial of Ad26.COV2.S vaccine versus placebo. The receptor set was obtained from a person between 18 and 65 years old who received the Ad26.COV2.S COVID-19 vaccine or a placebo.

This chain links TRBV28 with TRBJ2-7; no firm D call. The V gene's germline CDR1 is MDHEN and CDR2 SYDVKM. The CDR3 is 12 residues long. Trimming pared 9 bases from V and 6 bases from J, leaving 15 bases between. Here the CDR3 reads CASITQSGEQYF. CDR3 DNA sequence: TGTGCCAGTATTACTCAGTCGGGCGAGCAGTACTTC.

The chain employs TRBV30 and TRBJ2-6; D is possibly TRBD2 (7 bases). Trimming took off 5 bases at V and 4 bases at J, with 42 bases between the two ends. The CDR3 is made up of 24 amino acids. CDR1 is GTSNPN, CDR2 SVGIG, per germline (reference sequence). In DNA form, the CDR3 reads TGTGCCTGGGGGCGGGGGCGCCTCCCCCCTAGACACGGGGTTTCGGTAACGGGGGCCAACGTCCTGACTTTC. This codes for CAWGRGRLPPRHGVSVTGANVLTF.

This rearrangement joins TRBV5-6 to TRBJ1-1; D is possibly TRBD1 (5 bases). The germline gives CDR1 SGHDT, CDR2 YYEEEE. This CDR3 contains 16 residues. Trimming left V 4 bases short and J 1 base short, with 17 bases between. The chain's CDR3 is CASSAFGTPPNTEAFF. CDR3 coding DNA: TGTGCCAGCAGCGCCTTTGGGACTCCACCGAACACTGAAGCTTTCTTT.

The chain links TRBV5-4 to TRBJ2-5, with 9 bases matching TRBD2. The junction had 12 bases not matched to a gene; V was cut back by 1 base and J by 5 bases. This CDR3 is 17 amino acids long. From germline, CDR1 is SGHNT and CDR2 YYREEE (reference sequence). The CDR3 bases are TGTGCCAGCAGCTTGATGCTACCAGCGGGAGGAGGGGAGACCCAGTACTTC. It specifies CASSLMLPAGGGETQYF.

The chain carries TRBV10-3 and TRBJ2-7, with TRBD2 matching 14 bases. Germline CDR1 and CDR2: ENHRY and SYGVKD. CDR3 length equals 14 residues. J was trimmed by 6 bases and V by 8 bases; bases with no gene match: 6. The CDR3 loop is CAIGTSGGGSEQYF. The CDR3 nucleotides read TGTGCCATCGGGACTAGCGGGGGTGGTAGCGAGCAGTACTTC.

The V and J genes are TRBV28 and TRBJ1-6; 7 bases align to TRBD1. The CDR3 covers 15 residues. V was pared by 5 bases and J by 4 bases, with 5 bases of the junction left unmatched. Germline values: CDR1 MDHEN, CDR2 SYDVKM. DNA for the CDR3: TGTGCCAGCAGTGCCAGACAGGGTTATAATTCACCCCTCCACTTT. It is translated as CASSARQGYNSPLHF.

This sequence joins TRBV28 and TRBJ2-2, with D perhaps given as TRBD1 or TRBD2 (5 bases each). This CDR3 contains 16 residues. V lost 4 bases to trimming and J lost 1 base, with 13 bases between them. The germline CDR1 and CDR2 sequences are MDHEN and SYDVKM. CDR3 amino acids: CASSSPGTENTGELFF. As DNA, the CDR3 is TGTGCCAGCAGTTCCCCCGGGACGGAGAACACCGGGGAGCTGTTTTTT.

The chain recombines TRBV7-9 with TRBJ1-2; no firm D call. The CDR3 totals 12 residues. Germline V lookup: CDR1 SEHNR, CDR2 FQNEAQ (reference sequence). Trimming cost V 3 bases and J 5 bases, with 7 bases left between them. The CDR3 region has the DNA TGTGCCAGCAGCTTTCGGGCATATGGCTACACCTTC. Its protein product is CASSFRAYGYTF.

The rearrangement joins TRBV9 to TRBJ1-2; D unclear. Germline V gene data show CDR1 as SGDLS and CDR2 as YYNGEE. This CDR3 has 15 amino acids. Trimming cost V 4 bases and J 5 bases, with 18 bases left between them. The CDR3 spells CASSPHAGKGYGYTF. CDR3 sequence (DNA): TGTGCCAGCAGCCCCCACGCGGGTAAAGGGTATGGCTACACCTTC. The full variable domain, its missing parts supplied by reference TRBV9 and TRBJ1-2, is DSGVTQTPKHLITATGQRVTLRCSPRSGDLSVYWYQQSLDQGLQFLIQYYNGEERAKGNILERFSAQQFPDLHSELNLSSLELGDSALYFCASSPHAGKGYGYTFGSGTRLTVV.

V usage is TRBV30 and J usage is TRBJ1-5, with D unresolved. Per germline, CDR1 GTSNPN and CDR2 SVGIG (reference sequence). CDR3 length equals 13 residues. The ends were cut back, 3 bases at V and 3 bases at J, with 9 bases in the middle. DNA of the CDR3: TGTGCCTGGAGCGCTGGGGTCAATCAGCCCCAGCATTTT. Protein: CAWSAGVNQPQHF.

V is TRBV4-3 and J is TRBJ2-1, with no clear D. V was shortened by 4 bases and J by 4 bases, with 8 bases between the two germline ends. This CDR3 is built from 13 residues. Germline CDR1 LGHNA, CDR2 YSLEER. The DNA for the CDR3 is TGCGCCAGCAGCCTGGACGCTTACAATGAGCAGTTCTTC. This gives the protein CASSLDAYNEQFF.

J is TRBJ1-2 and V is TRBV7-2, with D perhaps matching TRBD1 (6 bases). CDR1 is SGHTA, CDR2 FQGNSA, per germline. Deletions cut 0 bases from V and 8 bases from J, with 16 bases between. The CDR3 has 15 amino acids. CDR3 in DNA: TGTGCCAGCAGCTTAGCGATGGGCAGGGGAAGCGGCTACACCTTC. It is translated as CASSLAMGRGSGYTF. Supplemented by reference TRBV7-2 and TRBJ1-2, the full variable domain reads GAGVSQSPSNKVTEKGKDVELRCDPISGHTALYWYRQSLGQGLEFLIYFQGNSAPDKSGLPSDRFSAERTGGSVSTLTIQRTQQEDSAVYLCASSLAMGRGSGYTFGSGTRLTVV.

This chain links TRBV7-2 with TRBJ2-5; 8 bases agree with TRBD1. CDR1 and CDR2 (germline): SGHTA, FQGNSA. The CDR3 is made up of 14 amino acids. With 5 bases clipped from V and 5 bases from J, the junction kept 7 bases outside the gene matches. This CDR3 reads CASSKDRVGETQYF. CDR3 DNA sequence: TGTGCCAGCAGCAAGGACAGGGTAGGGGAGACCCAGTACTTC.